This T cell receptor (beta chain) stems from a study of technical replicates of blood from several donors. From germline, CDR1 is LNHDA and CDR2 SQIVND (reference sequence). This CDR3 has 12 amino acids. V was pared by 4 bases and J by 2 bases, with 5 bases between. The protocol was immunoSEQ multiplex PCR, while the TCRdb copy is restricted to in-frame clones and leaves out a portion. The sample lists roughly 15,000 clones; 70% to 80% were seen once. Sequencing input: PBMCs. The sequence was collected from a human donor in good health. The chain couples TRBV19 to TRBJ1-2; no reliable D call. CDR3 sequence reads: CASSRANYGYTF. In nucleotides, the CDR3 is TGTGCCAGTAGTAGGGCAAACTATGGCTACACCTTC.